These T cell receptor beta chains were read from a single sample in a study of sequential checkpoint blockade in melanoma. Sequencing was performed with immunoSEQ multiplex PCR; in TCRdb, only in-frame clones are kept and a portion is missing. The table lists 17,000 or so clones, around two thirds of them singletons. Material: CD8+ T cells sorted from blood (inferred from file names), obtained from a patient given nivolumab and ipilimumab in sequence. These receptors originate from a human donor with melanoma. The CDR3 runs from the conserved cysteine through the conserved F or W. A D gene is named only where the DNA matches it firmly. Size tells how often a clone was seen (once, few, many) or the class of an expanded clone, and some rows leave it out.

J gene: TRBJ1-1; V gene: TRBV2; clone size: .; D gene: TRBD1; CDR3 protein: CASSEGAEVVAFF; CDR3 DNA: TGTGCCAGCAGCGAGGGGGCCGAAGTAGTAGCTTTCTTT
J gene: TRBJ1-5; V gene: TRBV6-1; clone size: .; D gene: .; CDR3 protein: CASSFGQTGQPQHF; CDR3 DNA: TGTGCCAGCAGCTTTGGACAGACGGGTCAGCCCCAGCATTTT
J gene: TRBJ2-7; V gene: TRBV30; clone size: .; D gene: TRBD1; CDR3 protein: CAWSGQGSYEQYF; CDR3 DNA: TGTGCCTGGAGCGGACAGGGCTCCTACGAGCAGTACTTC
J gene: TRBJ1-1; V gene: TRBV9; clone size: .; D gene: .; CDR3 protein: CASSVGQDRPNTEAFF; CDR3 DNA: TGTGCCAGCAGCGTAGGGCAAGACAGGCCGAACACTGAAGCTTTCTTT
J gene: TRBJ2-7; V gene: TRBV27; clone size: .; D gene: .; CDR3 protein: CASSFYSYEQYF; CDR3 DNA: TGTGCCAGCAGTTTTTACTCCTACGAGCAGTACTTC
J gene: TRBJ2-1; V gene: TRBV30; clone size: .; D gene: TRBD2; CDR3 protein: CAWDGTSDRNYNEQFF; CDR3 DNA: TGTGCCTGGGATGGGACTAGCGATAGGAACTACAATGAGCAGTTCTTC
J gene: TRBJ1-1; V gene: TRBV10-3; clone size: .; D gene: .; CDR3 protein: CAIRAGNTEAFF; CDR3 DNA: TGTGCCATCAGGGCAGGGAACACTGAAGCTTTCTTT
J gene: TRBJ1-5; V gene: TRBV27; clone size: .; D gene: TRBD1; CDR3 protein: CASRPGQANQPQHF; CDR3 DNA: TGTGCCAGCAGACCCGGACAGGCTAATCAGCCCCAGCATTTT
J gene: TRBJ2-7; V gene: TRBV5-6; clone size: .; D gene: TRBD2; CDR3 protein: CASSLGAGTIGSYEQYF; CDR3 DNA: TGTGCCAGCAGCTTGGGGGCAGGGACTATCGGCTCCTACGAGCAGTACTTC
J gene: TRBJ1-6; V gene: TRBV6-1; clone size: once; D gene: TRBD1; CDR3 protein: CASSEKGTGFSPLHF; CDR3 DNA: TGTGCCAGCAGTGAAAAGGGGACAGGGTTTTCACCCCTCCACTTT
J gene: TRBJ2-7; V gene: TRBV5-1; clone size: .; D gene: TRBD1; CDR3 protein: CASSLWTGPIYEQYF; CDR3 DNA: TGCGCCAGCAGCCTCTGGACAGGGCCGATCTACGAGCAGTACTTC
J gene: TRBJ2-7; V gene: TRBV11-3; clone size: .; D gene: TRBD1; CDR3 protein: CASSRTGDEQYF; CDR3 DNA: TGTGCCAGCAGCCGGACAGGGGACGAGCAGTACTTC
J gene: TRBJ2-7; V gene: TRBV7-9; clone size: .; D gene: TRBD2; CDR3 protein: CASSPKASGRNYEQYF; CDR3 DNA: TGTGCCAGCAGCCCCAAGGCTAGCGGGAGGAACTACGAGCAGTACTTC
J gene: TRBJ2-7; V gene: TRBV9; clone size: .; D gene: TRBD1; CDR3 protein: CASSVVGTGGMYEQYF; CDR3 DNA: TGTGCCAGCAGCGTAGTTGGGACAGGGGGAATGTACGAGCAGTACTTC
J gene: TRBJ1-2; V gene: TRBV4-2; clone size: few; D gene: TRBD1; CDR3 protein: CASSQDLGTGGAGGYTF; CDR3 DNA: TGTGCCAGCAGCCAAGATCTGGGGACAGGGGGCGCGGGGGGCTACACCTTC
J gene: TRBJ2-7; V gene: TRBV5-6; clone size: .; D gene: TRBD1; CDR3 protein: CASSPTGTYEQYF; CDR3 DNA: TGTGCCAGCAGCCCGACAGGGACCTACGAGCAGTACTTC
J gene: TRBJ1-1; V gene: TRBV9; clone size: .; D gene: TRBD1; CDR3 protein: CASSGQGAGTEAFF; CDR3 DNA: TGTGCCAGCAGCGGACAGGGGGCCGGCACTGAAGCTTTCTTT
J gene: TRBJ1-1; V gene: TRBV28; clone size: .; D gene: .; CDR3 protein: CASNAQQGPHYTEAFF; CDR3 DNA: TGTGCCAGCAACGCACAGCAGGGTCCCCATTACACTGAAGCTTTCTTT
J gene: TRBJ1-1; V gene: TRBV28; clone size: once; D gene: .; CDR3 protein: CASSLSRVSTEAFF; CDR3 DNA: TGTGCCAGCAGTTTATCCAGGGTTTCCACTGAAGCTTTCTTT
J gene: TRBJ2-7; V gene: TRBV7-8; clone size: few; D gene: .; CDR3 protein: CASSNAGWAGLYEQYF; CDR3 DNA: TGTGCCAGCAGCAACGCAGGTTGGGCGGGGCTCTACGAGCAGTACTTC
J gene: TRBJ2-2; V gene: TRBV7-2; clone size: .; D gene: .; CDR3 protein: CASSLVSTGELFF; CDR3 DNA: TGTGCCAGCAGCTTAGTTAGCACCGGGGAGCTGTTTTTT
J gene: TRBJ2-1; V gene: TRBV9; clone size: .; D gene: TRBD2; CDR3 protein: CASSGRGGLYNEQFF; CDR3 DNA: TGTGCCAGCAGCGGACGGGGGGGCCTTTACAATGAGCAGTTCTTC
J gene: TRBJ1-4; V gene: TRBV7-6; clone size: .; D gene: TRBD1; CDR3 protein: CASSWGTGAGNEKLFF; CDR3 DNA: TGTGCCAGCAGCTGGGGTACAGGGGCGGGTAATGAAAAACTGTTTTTT
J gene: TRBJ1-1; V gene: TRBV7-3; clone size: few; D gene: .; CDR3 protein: CASSLRGWTEAFF; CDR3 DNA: TGTGCCAGCAGCTTAAGGGGCTGGACTGAAGCTTTCTTT